The next 14 T cell receptor beta chains were all read from a single sample in a study of OX40 agonist ivuxolimab in advanced cancers. The method behind the library was the immunoSEQ multiplex PCR assay. TCRdb retrieved this table from immuneACCESS and kept in-frame rearrangements only. Not all clones are present; in checked studies, unresolved V genes account for under half, and no reason is known for the remainder. Here the sample has fewer than 90,000 clones; around 86% occur a single time. The ten largest clones add up to roughly 8% of the sample. The specimen was CD4+ or CD8+ T cells sorted from blood, collected in a trial of the OX40 agonist ivuxolimab. These receptors came from an adult with an advanced solid tumor such as melanoma, head and neck, liver or kidney cancer.

The CDR3 DNA sequence: TGTGCCAGCTCGAACTCTGGAAACACCATATATTTT. Protein product: CASSNSGNTIYF. The rearrangement links TRBV18 to TRBJ1-3, with D unresolved. V was shortened by 6 bases and J by 0 bases, with 3 bases between the two germline ends. The CDR3 runs to 12 residues. Germline assignment: CDR1 KGHSH and CDR2 LQKENI.

This clone occurred a few times. This chain links TRBV18 with TRBJ1-3; no clear D gene. Trimming took off 0 bases at V and 4 bases at J, with 10 bases between the two ends. From germline, CDR1 is KGHSH and CDR2 LQKENI. The CDR3 totals 15 residues. The CDR3 protein is CASSPPKGIGNTIYF. For the CDR3, the DNA is TGTGCCAGCTCACCACCGAAAGGGATCGGAAACACCATATATTTT. Variable domain in full (rest from reference TRBV18 and TRBJ1-3): NAGVMQNPRHLVRRRGQEARLRCSPMKGHSHVYWYRQLPEEGLKFMVYLQKENIIDESGMPKERFSAEFPKEGPSILRIQQVVRGDSAAYFCASSPPKGIGNTIYFGEGSWLTVV.

The chain is built from TRBV5-1 and TRBJ2-2, with a tentative D call TRBD1 (6 bases). V was pared by 5 bases and J by 6 bases, with 11 bases between. Germline V gives CDR1 SGHRS, CDR2 YFSETQ. The CDR3 is made up of 13 amino acids. CDR3 protein: CASSPGGPGELFF. For the CDR3, the DNA is TGCGCCAGCAGTCCTGGGGGCCCCGGGGAGCTGTTTTTT.

This clone was detected a few times. The rearrangement uses TRBV19 and TRBJ2-7, with D possibly being TRBD1 (5 bases). The CDR3 is 14 amino acids. Looked up from germline, CDR1 is LNHDA and CDR2 is SQIVND (reference sequence). V lost 3 bases and J lost 1, with 10 bases in between. CDR3 loop: CASSIFRESYEQYF. DNA for the CDR3: TGTGCCAGTAGTATTTTCAGGGAATCCTACGAGCAGTACTTC.

The chain is built from TRBV19 and TRBJ2-6, with D hard to call. Germline loops: CDR1 LNHDA, CDR2 SQIVND (reference sequence). Trimming took 6 bases from V and 4 from J, leaving 7 bases between them. This CDR3 region has 13 residues. For the CDR3, the DNA is TGTGCCAGTAGAAACCAGGGGGCCAACGTCCTGACTTTC. Amino acids: CASRNQGANVLTF.

The chain combines TRBV4-3 with TRBJ1-6; D is possibly TRBD1 (5 bases). The germline V gene encodes CDR1 LGHNA and CDR2 YSLEER. V lost 0 bases and J lost 9, with 12 bases in between. This CDR3 region has 15 residues. As DNA, the CDR3 is TGCGCCAGCAGCCAAGATTACAGGAGGGGTTCACCCCTCCACTTT. It encodes CASSQDYRRGSPLHF.

The chain couples TRBV6-1 to TRBJ2-7; 7 nucleotides align to TRBD1. Per the germline V gene, CDR1 is MNHNS and CDR2 is SASEGT. V trimming: 6 bases; J trimming: 4 bases; junction bases outside the gene matches: 6. The CDR3 consists of 13 residues. In nucleotides, the CDR3 is TGTGCCAGCAGCCGGGACAGAATTTACGAGCAGTACTTC. Residues: CASSRDRIYEQYF.

The CDR3 bases are TGTGCCAGCAGTCCTGAACAGGGGGTTACTGAAGCTTTCTTT. It encodes CASSPEQGVTEAFF. The chain joins TRBV2 to TRBJ1-1; the match to TRBD1 covers 8 bases. This CDR3 is built from 14 residues. V lost 5 bases to trimming and J lost 5 bases; unmatched junction nucleotides: 7. CDR1 is SNHLY, CDR2 FYNNEI, per germline.

The DNA for the CDR3 is TGTGCCAGCAGACCCGGGACTAGCCTTTACGAGCAGTACTTC. This sequence encodes CASRPGTSLYEQYF. The chain uses TRBV28 and TRBJ2-7; TRBD2 aligns across 9 bases. The CDR3 has 14 residues. Germline V gives CDR1 MDHEN, CDR2 SYDVKM. V shed 6 bases and J 4 bases; nucleotides not matched to a gene: 7.

This clone was counted once. The chain uses TRBV28 and TRBJ2-3; 9 bases align to TRBD2. This CDR3 spans 14 amino acids. V was clipped by 5 bases and J by 3 bases; unmatched bases: 3. Germline loops: CDR1 MDHEN, CDR2 SYDVKM. CDR3 in amino acids: CASSPSGRTDTQYF. The CDR3 nucleotides are TGTGCCAGCAGTCCCAGCGGGAGGACAGATACGCAGTATTTT.

This clone was picked up a small number of times. J is TRBJ2-4 and V is TRBV28; D gene ambiguous. CDR1 is MDHEN, CDR2 SYDVKM, per germline. CDR3 size: 12 residues. The ends were cut back, 4 bases at V and 13 bases at J, with 14 bases in the middle. DNA of the CDR3: TGTGCCAGCAGTTCGGACGCCGGAACACAGTACTTC. Translation gives CASSSDAGTQYF.

The V and J genes are TRBV19 and TRBJ2-7, with D possibly TRBD1 on 7 matching bases. Germline lookup yields CDR1 LNHDA and CDR2 SQIVND (reference sequence). CDR3 length: 15 amino acids. V gave up 5 bases and J gave up 2 bases, with 16 bases separating them. The CDR3 nucleotides are TGTGCCAGTAGTCCAGGGGGAGGTATGACCTACGAGCAGTACTTC. It specifies CASSPGGGMTYEQYF.

This clone came up a few times. The chain links TRBV27 to TRBJ2-3; the D call may be TRBD1 or TRBD2 (5 bases each). The germline V gene has CDR1 MNHEY and CDR2 SMNVEV (reference sequence). The CDR3 runs 16 residues. Trimming took off 3 bases at V and 1 base at J, with 14 bases between the two ends. The CDR3 region has the DNA TGTGCCAGCAGTTTTTGGGGACCCAGGGGCACAGATACGCAGTATTTT. It encodes CASSFWGPRGTDTQYF.

The chain has TRBV18 and TRBJ1-5; D may be TRBD1 (5 bases). The germline gives CDR1 KGHSH, CDR2 LQKENI. This CDR3 has 13 residues. Trimming took 4 bases from V and 4 from J, leaving 8 bases between them. The CDR3 loop is CASSRGVNQPQHF. The CDR3 DNA reads as TGTGCCAGCTCACGGGGGGTTAATCAGCCCCAGCATTTT.